One and the same sample provided the 24 T cell receptor beta chains below, sequenced in a study of PD-1 blockade in classical Hodgkin lymphoma (dated by TCRdb to between 2020 and 2021). The library was built by means of the immunoSEQ multiplex PCR assay. The source is immuneACCESS, and TCRdb retained only in-frame sequences with V and J called. Part of the clones is not carried over; for the studies checked, unresolved V genes explain less than half of this, and the remainder is unexplained. The sample has tens of thousands of clones on record, 70% to 90% of them singletons. The ten largest clonotypes hold about 8% of the sample. Read against the paper, the sample's time point label means: cycle 4 day 1 (C4D1), after more than 5 weeks of nivolumab. Every trial patient had relapsed after autologous stem cell transplantation, and cohorts A, B and C differed in prior brentuximab vedotin exposure. Sequencing used peripheral blood mononuclear cells (PBMCs), obtained before the fourth cycle of nivolumab. These receptors originate from a human donor with classical Hodgkin lymphoma.

The chain employs TRBV6-4 and TRBJ1-1; D remains unclear. Looked up from germline, CDR1 is MRHNA and CDR2 is SNTAGT. The CDR3 is 14 amino acids. V was trimmed by 4 bases and J by 3 bases, leaving 12 bases between them. The CDR3 here is CASSASWTDTEAFF. CDR3 DNA sequence: TGTGCCAGCAGTGCCTCCTGGACGGACACTGAAGCTTTCTTT.

The chain is built from TRBV7-9 and TRBJ2-5, with TRBD2 identical over 8 bases. With V trimmed by 6 bases and J by 2 bases, 11 bases remained unmatched. Germline CDR1 SEHNR, CDR2 FQNEAQ (reference sequence). CDR3 length: 16 amino acids. The CDR3 sequence is CASSRSGGPLQETQYF. The CDR3 DNA is TGTGCCAGCAGTCGAAGCGGGGGCCCACTACAAGAGACCCAGTACTTC.

The V and J genes are TRBV7-9 and TRBJ1-2; D not certain. Trimming pared 4 bases from V and 2 bases from J, leaving 11 bases between. There are 14 residues in the CDR3. Germline loops: CDR1 SEHNR, CDR2 FQNEAQ (reference sequence). The CDR3 region is CASSSGVPNYGYTF. CDR3 DNA sequence: TGTGCCAGCAGCTCAGGAGTCCCCAACTATGGCTACACCTTC.

This rearrangement joins TRBV30 to TRBJ2-5; D might be TRBD1 (6 bases). The CDR3 totals 17 residues. Germline V gene sequence: CDR1 GTSNPN, CDR2 SVGIG (reference sequence). The germline V and J ends were trimmed by 0 bases and 4 bases, with 21 bases remaining between them. The CDR3 here is CAWSVGQGRGIGETQYF. CDR3 coding DNA: TGTGCCTGGAGTGTCGGGCAGGGCAGGGGAATAGGAGAGACCCAGTACTTC.

This chain connects TRBV28 to TRBJ2-1, with 8 bases lining up with TRBD2. This CDR3 contains 15 residues. The V gene end was trimmed by 8 bases and the J gene end by 2 bases; junction bases not matched to a gene: 8. Germline CDR1 reads MDHEN; CDR2 reads SYDVKM. CDR3 nucleotide sequence: TGTGCCAGCTCCACAACAGCGGGGGCCTACAATGAGCAGTTCTTC. Protein sequence: CASSTTAGAYNEQFF. Looking up the rest from reference TRBV28 and TRBJ2-1 gives the full variable domain: DVKVTQSSRYLVKRTGEKVFLECVQDMDHENMFWYRQDPGLGLRLIYFSYDVKMKEKGDIPEGYSVSREKKERFSLILESASTNQTSMYLCASSTTAGAYNEQFFGPGTRLTVL.

This clone was seen once. The rearrangement joins TRBV5-1 to TRBJ1-2; 7 bases align to TRBD1. J was trimmed by 7 bases and V by 3 bases; bases with no gene match: 9. Looked up from germline, CDR1 is SGHRS and CDR2 is YFSETQ. The CDR3 has 14 amino acids. CDR3 sequence (DNA): TGCGCCAGCAGCTACGGAACAGGGGTTAGTGGCTACACCTTC. Its protein product is CASSYGTGVSGYTF.

To note about this clone: In the same sample, other DNA sequences code for this CDR3. The chain carries TRBV5-1 and TRBJ2-5; 9 nucleotides agree with TRBD2. Germline V gene lookup returns CDR1 SGHRS and CDR2 YFSETQ. This CDR3 has 15 residues. V lost 0 bases, J lost 1 base, and 1 base stayed unmatched. CDR3 in amino acids: CASSLGRGGQETQYF. CDR3 in DNA: TGCGCCAGCAGCTTGGGGCGGGGGGGCCAAGAGACCCAGTACTTC.

V gene TRBV7-9 combines with J gene TRBJ2-7; D is undetermined. V lost 3 bases and J 3 bases, leaving 15 bases between the germline ends. The CDR3 runs to 15 residues. CDR1 and CDR2 from the germline V gene are SEHNR and FQNEAQ (reference sequence). DNA of the CDR3: TGTGCCAGCAGCTTTGCCGGCGGCACACGCTACGAGCAGTACTTC. This sequence encodes CASSFAGGTRYEQYF.

Here the CDR3 DNA reads TGCGCCAGCAGCTTGGATGGACTGTTGCATGGCTACACCTTC. Translating it yields CASSLDGLLHGYTF. The chain combines TRBV5-1 with TRBJ1-2; no clear D. The CDR3 covers 14 residues. Trimming took off 0 bases at V and 6 bases at J, with 12 bases between the two ends. Germline-derived CDR1 and CDR2 are SGHRS and YFSETQ. The full variable domain, with the rest looked up from reference TRBV5-1 and TRBJ1-2, is KAGVTQTPRYLIKTRGQQVTLSCSPISGHRSVSWYQQTPGQGLQFLFEYFSETQRNKGNFPGRFSGRQFSNSRSEMNVSTLELGDSALYLCASSLDGLLHGYTFGSGTRLTVV.

The CDR3 coding sequence is TGTGCCAGCAGTTCTGTGTCATCTAATCAGCCCCAGCATTTT. Translating it yields CASSSVSSNQPQHF. The rearrangement links TRBV28 to TRBJ1-5; D gene ambiguous. This CDR3 is built from 14 residues. With 4 bases removed from V and 4 bases from J, the gap between germline ends came to 11 bases. Germline V CDR1 and CDR2: MDHEN, SYDVKM.

The chain has TRBV6-6 and TRBJ2-7, with D uncertain. The CDR3 has 15 residues. Germline V gene sequence: CDR1 MNHNY, CDR2 SVGAGI (reference sequence). The V end lost 4 bases, the J end lost 0 bases, and 13 bases lay between the germline ends. CDR3 sequence (DNA): TGTGCCAGCAGTTCCACTCCGGTAGGCTCCTACGAGCAGTACTTC. Translating gives CASSSTPVGSYEQYF.

The chain is built from TRBV6-5 and TRBJ2-7; TRBD1 matches 8 bases. With 8 bases clipped from V and 4 bases from J, the junction kept 7 bases outside the gene matches. The CDR3 sequence is 13 residues long. Per the germline V gene, CDR1 is MNHEY and CDR2 is SVGAGI. CDR3 nucleotides: TGTGCCAGCTCCCGGACAGGGAAATACGAGCAGTACTTC. Protein: CASSRTGKYEQYF.

The chain combines TRBV5-4 with TRBJ2-2; TRBD2 aligns across 9 bases. This CDR3 contains 17 residues. Germline V lookup: CDR1 SGHNT, CDR2 YYREEE (reference sequence). The junction had 5 bases not matched to a gene; V was cut back by 0 bases and J by 2 bases. The CDR3 region has the DNA TGTGCCAGCAGCTTGGATGTTAGCGGGGGAAACACCGGGGAGCTGTTTTTT. It is translated as CASSLDVSGGNTGELFF.

The rearrangement links TRBV19 to TRBJ2-1; maybe TRBD2 (6 bases). The CDR3 runs to 14 residues. CDR1 LNHDA and CDR2 SQIVND come from the germline V gene (reference sequence). V was shortened by 1 base and J by 3 bases, with 7 bases between the two germline ends. The CDR3 DNA sequence: TGTGCCAGTAGTATAGGCGGGAACTACAATGAGCAGTTCTTC. Amino acids: CASSIGGNYNEQFF.

The chain couples TRBV10-3 to TRBJ1-1, with 10 positions matching TRBD1. After removal of 6 bases from V and 8 bases from J, the junction contained 12 bases not matched to a gene. CDR3 length: 15 amino acids. Germline CDR1 and CDR2: ENHRY and SYGVKD. CDR3 residues: CAISLGTGAPYEAFF. The DNA of the CDR3 is TGTGCCATCAGCCTAGGGACAGGGGCGCCCTACGAAGCTTTCTTT.

This clone came up a few times. This sequence joins TRBV11-2 and TRBJ2-7; tentatively, D is TRBD1 (5 bases). Germline-derived CDR1 and CDR2 are SGHAT and FQNNGV. Trimming pared 3 bases from V and 6 bases from J, leaving 21 bases between. The CDR3 totals 16 residues. CDR3 nucleotide sequence: TGTGCCAGCAGCTTCAGGGAATGGGCGTCTCGAACCGAGCAGTACTTC. It encodes CASSFREWASRTEQYF.

This clone appeared once. The V call is TRBV2, the J call TRBJ1-5, with a possible D match to TRBD1 (5 bases). Germline CDR1 reads SNHLY; CDR2 reads FYNNEI. The CDR3 contains 14 residues. Deletions cut 5 bases from V and 7 bases from J, with 15 bases between. This CDR3 reads CASSLGQGGQPQHF. CDR3 bases: TGTGCCAGCAGTCTGGGGCAGGGAGGCCAGCCCCAGCATTTT.

The chain employs TRBV5-4 and TRBJ1-1, with D unclear. CDR3 size: 15 residues. From germline, CDR1 is SGHNT and CDR2 YYREEE (reference sequence). Trimming took 0 bases from V and 4 from J, leaving 13 bases between them. The CDR3 spells CASSLEGGVSTEAFF. CDR3 nucleotides: TGTGCCAGCAGCTTGGAAGGCGGGGTGAGCACTGAAGCTTTCTTT. Full variable domain (rest looked up from reference TRBV5-4 and TRBJ1-1): ETGVTQSPTHLIKTRGQQVTLRCSSQSGHNTVSWYQQALGQGPQFIFQYYREEENGRGNFPPRFSGLQFPNYSSELNVNALELDDSALYLCASSLEGGVSTEAFFGQGTRLTVV.

The genes are TRBV9 and TRBJ2-7, with 8 bases fitting TRBD2. The germline V gene has CDR1 SGDLS and CDR2 YYNGEE. Trimming removed 3 bases from V and 3 bases from J; junction bases left unmatched: 11. The CDR3 extends over 16 amino acids. The CDR3 DNA reads as TGTGCCAGCAGCGGAGGCGCCGGCGGGGGGTTCTACGAGCAGTACTTC. Encoded protein: CASSGGAGGGFYEQYF.

As for this clone: At the DNA level, this CDR3 is encoded by other sequences in the same sample as well. This rearrangement joins TRBV5-1 to TRBJ2-7, with D uncertain. This CDR3 is 12 amino acids long. CDR1 is SGHRS and CDR2 is YFSETQ in the germline V gene. Trimming stripped 1 base from V and 4 bases from J, with 6 bases between. CDR3 bases: TGCGCCAGCAGCTTGTCTGCGTACGAGCAGTACTTC. Its protein is CASSLSAYEQYF.

In the case of this clone: The sample carries other DNA sequences with the same CDR3. The rearrangement uses TRBV5-1 and TRBJ2-2; 11 bases match TRBD2. V lost 0 bases to trimming and J lost 6 bases; unmatched junction nucleotides: 4. Germline V gene data show CDR1 as SGHRS and CDR2 as YFSETQ. This CDR3 is 16 amino acids long. For the CDR3, the DNA is TGCGCCAGCAGCTTGGATCTAGCGGGGGGCCCCGGGGAGCTGTTTTTT. Translation: CASSLDLAGGPGELFF.

The chain recombines TRBV7-9 with TRBJ2-2; no clear D gene. This CDR3 spans 16 amino acids. Deletions cut 3 bases from V and 0 bases from J, with 11 bases between. Germline values: CDR1 SEHNR, CDR2 FQNEAQ (reference sequence). The CDR3 here is CASSFEASANTGELFF. The DNA of the CDR3 is TGTGCCAGCAGCTTCGAGGCCTCCGCGAACACCGGGGAGCTGTTTTTT.

V usage is TRBV7-8 and J usage is TRBJ1-1; D might be TRBD1 (5 bases). From germline, CDR1 is SGHVS and CDR2 FQNEAQ. The CDR3 length is 13 residues. The V and J ends lost 2 bases and 8 bases respectively, with 12 bases between them. CDR3 bases: TGTGCCAGCAGCTTACTCCCCGGGACGGAAGCTTTCTTT. Translated, it gives CASSLLPGTEAFF.

This sequence joins TRBV18 and TRBJ2-1, with 9 bases fitting TRBD2. The V gene's germline CDR1 is KGHSH and CDR2 LQKENI. Unmatched junction bases numbered 5, after V lost 2 bases and J lost 0 bases. This CDR3 has 17 residues. In DNA form, the CDR3 reads TGTGCCAGCTCACCAACCAGCGGGGGGAGCTCCTACAATGAGCAGTTCTTC. Translating it yields CASSPTSGGSSYNEQFF.